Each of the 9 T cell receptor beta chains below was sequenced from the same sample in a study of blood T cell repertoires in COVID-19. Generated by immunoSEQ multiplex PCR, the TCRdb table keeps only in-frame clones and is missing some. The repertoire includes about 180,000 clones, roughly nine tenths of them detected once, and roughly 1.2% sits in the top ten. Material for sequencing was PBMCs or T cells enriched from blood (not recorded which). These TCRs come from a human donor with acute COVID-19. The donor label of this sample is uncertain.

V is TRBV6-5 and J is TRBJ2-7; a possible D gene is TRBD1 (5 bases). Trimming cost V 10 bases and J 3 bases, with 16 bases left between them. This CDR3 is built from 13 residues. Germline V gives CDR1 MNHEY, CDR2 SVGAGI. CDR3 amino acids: CATLSTVGYEQYF. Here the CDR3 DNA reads TGTGCCACCCTCTCGACAGTTGGCTACGAGCAGTACTTC.

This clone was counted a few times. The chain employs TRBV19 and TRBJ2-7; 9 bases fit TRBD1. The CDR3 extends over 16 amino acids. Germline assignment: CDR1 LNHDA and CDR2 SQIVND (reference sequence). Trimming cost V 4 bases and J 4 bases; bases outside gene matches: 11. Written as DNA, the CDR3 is TGTGCCAGTAGTAAGATAGCCGGGACAGGGTCTTACGAGCAGTACTTC. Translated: CASSKIAGTGSYEQYF.

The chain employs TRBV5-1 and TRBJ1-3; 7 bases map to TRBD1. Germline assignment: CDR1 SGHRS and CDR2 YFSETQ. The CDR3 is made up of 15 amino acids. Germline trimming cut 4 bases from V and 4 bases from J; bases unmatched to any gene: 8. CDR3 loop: CASSAGGQRGNTIYF. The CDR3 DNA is TGCGCCAGCAGCGCTGGGGGACAGAGGGGAAACACCATATATTTT.

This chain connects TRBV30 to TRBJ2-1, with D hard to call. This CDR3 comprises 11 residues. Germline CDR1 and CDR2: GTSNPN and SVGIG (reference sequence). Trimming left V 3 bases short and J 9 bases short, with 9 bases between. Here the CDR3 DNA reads TGTGCCTGGAGCGGAACGGGTGAGCAGTTCTTC. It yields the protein CAWSGTGEQFF. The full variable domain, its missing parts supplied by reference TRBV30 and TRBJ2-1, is SQTIHQWPATLVQPVGSPLSLECTVEGTSNPNLYWYRQAAGRGLQLLFYSVGIGQISSEVPQNLSASRPQDRQFILSSKKLLLSDSGFYLCAWSGTGEQFFGPGTRLTVL.

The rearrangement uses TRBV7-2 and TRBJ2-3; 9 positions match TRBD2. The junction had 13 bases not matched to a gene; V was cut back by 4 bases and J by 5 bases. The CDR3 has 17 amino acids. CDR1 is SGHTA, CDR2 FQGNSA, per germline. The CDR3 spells CASSSGLRGGAGDTQYF. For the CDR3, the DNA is TGTGCCAGCAGCTCAGGCCTCCGCGGGGGGGCGGGAGATACGCAGTATTTT.

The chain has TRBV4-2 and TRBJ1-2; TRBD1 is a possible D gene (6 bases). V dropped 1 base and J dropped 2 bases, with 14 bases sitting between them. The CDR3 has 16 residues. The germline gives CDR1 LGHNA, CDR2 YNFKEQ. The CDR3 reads CASSQASRTANYGYTF. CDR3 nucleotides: TGTGCCAGCAGCCAAGCTTCCAGGACAGCGAACTATGGCTACACCTTC.

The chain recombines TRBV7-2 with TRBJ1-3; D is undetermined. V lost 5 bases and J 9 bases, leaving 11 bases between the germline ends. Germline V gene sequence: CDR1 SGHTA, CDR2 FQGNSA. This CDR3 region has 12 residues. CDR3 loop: CASSLSESTIYF. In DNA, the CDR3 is TGTGCCAGCAGCCTATCTGAGAGCACCATATATTTT.

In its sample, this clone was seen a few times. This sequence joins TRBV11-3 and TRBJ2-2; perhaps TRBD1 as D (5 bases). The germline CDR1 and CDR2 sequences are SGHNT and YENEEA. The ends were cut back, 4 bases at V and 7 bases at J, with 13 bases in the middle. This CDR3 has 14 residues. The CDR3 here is CASSWSGNHGELFF. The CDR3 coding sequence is TGTGCCAGCAGCTGGTCAGGGAACCACGGGGAGCTGTTTTTT.

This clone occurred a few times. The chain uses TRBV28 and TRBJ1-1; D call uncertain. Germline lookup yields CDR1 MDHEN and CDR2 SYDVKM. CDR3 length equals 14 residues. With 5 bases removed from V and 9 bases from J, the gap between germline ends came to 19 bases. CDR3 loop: CASSPTRPEPKAFF. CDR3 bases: TGTGCCAGCAGTCCCACGCGGCCCGAGCCAAAAGCTTTCTTT.